This entry lists 6 T cell receptor beta chains sequenced from one sample in a study of graft-versus-host responses after intestinal transplantation. Their recognized antigens are unknown. The table came from immunoSEQ multiplex PCR; TCRdb's copy has only in-frame clones and leaves some out. The table records 99,000 or so clones, around 93% of them present only once. The sample consisted of unstimulated CD8+ T cells sorted from spleen or lymph node cells, taken before transplant. These receptors were taken from a human donor who was the organ donor for an intestinal transplant.

The chain employs TRBV19 and TRBJ2-7; D might be TRBD2 (5 bases). CDR3 length equals 14 residues. Deletions cut 6 bases from V and 2 bases from J, with 14 bases between. From germline, CDR1 is LNHDA and CDR2 SQIVND (reference sequence). CDR3 coding DNA: TGTGCCAGTAGCCTAGCCGAGGGCCCCTACGAGCAGTACTTC. Translation: CASSLAEGPYEQYF.

The chain recombines TRBV9 with TRBJ1-2; D remains unclear. The CDR3 consists of 13 residues. CDR1 and CDR2 from the germline V gene are SGDLS and YYNGEE. Trimming took off 0 bases at V and 4 bases at J, with 7 bases between the two ends. The CDR3 region is CASSVGSSYGYTF. The CDR3 bases are TGTGCCAGCAGCGTAGGGAGTAGCTATGGCTACACCTTC.

The V call is TRBV18, the J call TRBJ2-5, with 15 bases lining up with TRBD2. CDR3 length: 19 amino acids. V lost 2 bases to trimming and J lost 1 base; unmatched junction nucleotides: 8. The germline V gene encodes CDR1 KGHSH and CDR2 LQKENI. CDR3 bases: TGTGCCAGCTCACCATATGGGCCGGGACTAGCGGGGGGCCAAGAGACCCAGTACTTC. This gives the protein CASSPYGPGLAGGQETQYF.

J is TRBJ2-7 and V is TRBV2; 9 bases map to TRBD2. The CDR3 is 13 residues long. The ends lost 9 bases at V and 3 bases at J; junction bases unmatched: 6. Looked up from germline, CDR1 is SNHLY and CDR2 is FYNNEI. CDR3 region: CARSTSGDYEQYF. The CDR3 DNA follows: TGTGCCAGATCGACTAGCGGTGACTACGAGCAGTACTTC.

The chain is built from TRBV7-9 and TRBJ2-3, with a weak D call TRBD2 (6 bases). The CDR3 is 15 residues long. Germline V gives CDR1 SEHNR, CDR2 FQNEAQ (reference sequence). V lost 8 bases and J 2 bases, leaving 17 bases between the germline ends. The CDR3 bases are TGTGCCAGCGGTTCTATCTCGGGGGACACAGATACGCAGTATTTT. Its protein product is CASGSISGDTDTQYF.

This chain uses TRBV11-3 with TRBJ1-1, with 8 bases aligning to TRBD1. The CDR3 consists of 15 residues. From germline, CDR1 is SGHNT and CDR2 YENEEA. J lost 5 bases, V lost 1 base, and 6 bases had no gene match. The CDR3 nucleotides are TGTGCCAGCAGCTTAGGTTGGACAGGGCGGACTGAAGCTTTCTTT. Translation gives CASSLGWTGRTEAFF. The variable domain in full, with the rest retrieved from reference TRBV11-3 and TRBJ1-1, is EAGVVQSPRYKIIEKKQPVAFWCNPISGHNTLYWYLQNLGQGPELLIRYENEEAVDDSQLPKDRFSAERLKGVDSTLKIQPAELGDSAVYLCASSLGWTGRTEAFFGQGTRLTVV.